This TCR beta chain was identified in a study of liver allograft versus peripheral blood T cells. Study details: Blood and transplanted-liver T cell receptor repertoires from recipients were compared.

Trimming removed 3 bases from V and 5 bases from J; junction bases left unmatched: 24. Per germline, CDR1 SGHTA and CDR2 FQGNSA. The CDR3 spans 21 residues. This clonotype was seen only a few times. TCRdb re-called the reads with MiXCR, one entry per CDR3 protein. Of fewer than 15,000 distinct CDR3 sequences in the sample, less than 20% were seen once. This chain links TRBV7-2 with TRBJ2-3, with 9 bases aligning to TRBD2. The sequence came from a human patient who had a liver transplant. Part of the T cell pool may stem from the graft donor. CDR3 residues: CASSFFPLAGLGRDLRDTQYF. The CDR3 coding sequence is TGTGCCAGCAGCTTCTTTCCTCTAGCGGGATTGGGTAGAGATTTGCGAGATACGCAGTATTTT.